This T cell receptor beta chain was captured by sequencing in a study of shared clonotypes between healthy human individuals. CD8 cells regarded as naive lacked CD45RO, were positively chosen for CCR7, and omitted terminally differentiated effector memory CD45RA+ cells. This table comes from immunoSEQ multiplex PCR, and its TCRdb copy is limited to in-frame clones, with some not included. The sample shows hundreds of thousands of clones, about 95% of them seen only once. The sample comprised naive CD8+ T cells sorted from blood. This clonotype originated in a woman aged 25 to 39 in good health.

The CDR3 sequence: CASSSPDRGAYGYTF. Written as DNA, the CDR3 is TGTGCCAGCAGCTCCCCTGACAGGGGCGCCTATGGCTACACCTTC. The V and J genes are TRBV5-5 and TRBJ1-2; the match to TRBD1 covers 8 bases. This CDR3 is built from 15 residues. Germline CDR1 SGHKS, CDR2 YYEKEE (reference sequence). V was pared by 3 bases and J by 4 bases, with 8 bases of the junction left unmatched.